This TCR beta chain was identified in a study of identical twins. Study findings and constraints: Out-of-frame alpha sequences common to twins exhibited a surplus of low generation probability. The study reached conclusions through statistical analysis that was cross-sectional, not following the same donors. The more abundant beta clonotypes in cord blood had fewer insertions, and memory repertoires did not show this.

One entry per CDR3 protein, called by TCRdb with MiXCR from the 5' RACE reads. The sample records about 340,000 distinct CDR3 sequences, around an eighth being singletons. Healthy Caucasians provided all donations. This clonotype has only a few counts. Its matching antigen is unknown. This sample also appeared in a second study, on yellow fever vaccine responses in identical twins.

The TCR originated in a woman aged 18-35 years in good health. Sequencing input: CD8+ T cells sorted from blood.

The DNA of the CDR3 is TGTGCCACCAGTGACACCGACTGGGATACGCAGTATTTT. This encodes CATSDTDWDTQYF. The chain links TRBV24-1 to TRBJ2-3; D ambiguous. The CDR3 covers 13 residues. The germline gives CDR1 KGHDR, CDR2 SFDVKD. The V end was cut by 4 bases, the J end by 6 bases, with 10 bases between.